This is a list of T cell receptor beta chains from one sample in a study of T cell responses to AZD1222 COVID-19 vaccine. TCRdb keeps only in-frame clones here, not all; method: immunoSEQ multiplex PCR. The sample shows 130,000 to 150,000 clones, about 93% of them seen only once. Sequenced here: peripheral blood, sampled on day 0 of MenACWY control vaccination. Every receptor here comes from an adult in good health. Each CDR3 is given with its conserved first and last residue. D genes are given only for firm matches. Some rows mark clone size as missing; the rest say once, few, many or name a class of expanded clone.

v_gene,abundance,j_gene,d_gene,CDR3aa,CDR3nt
TRBV6-4,.,TRBJ1-6,.,CASSEAVGSPLHF,TGTGCCAGCAGTGAGGCTGTAGGATCACCCCTCCACTTT
TRBV5-6,.,TRBJ1-2,.,CASSLRVRTAGGYTF,TGTGCCAGCAGCTTGAGAGTTAGGACAGCGGGCGGCTACACCTTC
TRBV7-2,.,TRBJ2-5,TRBD2,CASSLLGRTSGLRETQYF,TGTGCCAGCAGCTTACTTGGTCGGACTAGCGGGTTGAGGGAGACCCAGTACTTC
TRBV5-1,.,TRBJ2-1,TRBD2,CASSSLAGYEQFF,TGCGCCAGCAGCTCCCTAGCGGGGTATGAGCAGTTCTTC
TRBV2,.,TRBJ1-2,.,CASSEARAGGYTF,TGTGCCAGCAGTGAAGCGCGAGCAGGCGGCTACACCTTC
TRBV27,few,TRBJ1-1,.,CATGRGEAFF,TGTGCCACCGGGCGGGGGGAAGCTTTCTTT
TRBV29-1,.,TRBJ2-3,.,CSVEARQMFLVDTQYF,TGCAGCGTTGAGGCGCGACAGATGTTTTTGGTTGATACGCAGTATTTT
TRBV3-1/TRBV3-2,.,TRBJ1-1,.,CASSQDFGTLNTEAFF,TGTGCCAGCAGCCAAGATTTTGGTACCTTGAACACTGAAGCTTTCTTT
TRBV12-3/TRBV12-4,.,TRBJ1-5,.,CASTLNRYQPQHF,TGTGCCAGCACTCTCAACCGGTATCAGCCCCAGCATTTT
TRBV11-2,.,TRBJ1-3,.,CASSLVGSYSGNTIYF,TGTGCCAGCAGCTTAGTAGGGAGTTACTCTGGAAACACCATATATTTT
TRBV4-1,.,TRBJ2-7,.,CASSQVQIYEQYF,TGCGCCAGCAGCCAAGTACAGATCTACGAGCAGTACTTC
TRBV5-1,.,TRBJ2-6,.,CASSAGLFGANVLTF,TGCGCCAGCAGCGCCGGGCTCTTTGGGGCCAACGTCCTGACTTTC
TRBV7-6,.,TRBJ1-2,.,CASSLATGQNGYTF,TGTGCCAGCAGTTTGGCTACAGGGCAAAATGGCTACACCTTC
TRBV30,few,TRBJ1-3,TRBD1,CAWSVWRGQGNTIYF,TGTGCCTGGAGTGTTTGGAGGGGGCAAGGAAACACCATATATTTT
TRBV5-6,once,TRBJ2-7,.,CASSVTDHSYEQYF,TGTGCCAGCAGCGTGACAGATCACTCCTACGAGCAGTACTTC
TRBV7-8,.,TRBJ2-7,TRBD1,CASSLYVGQDYEQYF,TGTGCCAGCAGCTTATATGTGGGACAGGACTACGAGCAGTACTTC
TRBV12-3/TRBV12-4,few,TRBJ2-7,.,CASSFGHRREQYF,TGTGCCAGCAGTTTCGGCCATAGGCGGGAGCAGTACTTC
TRBV6-2/TRBV6-3,.,TRBJ1-1,.,CASSYHTEAFF,TGTGCCAGCAGTTACCACACTGAAGCTTTCTTT
TRBV2,.,TRBJ1-1,.,CASRDDSNTEAFF,TGTGCCAGCAGAGACGACAGTAACACTGAAGCTTTCTTT
TRBV5-4,.,TRBJ1-2,.,CASSLLGSYGYTF,TGTGCCAGCAGCTTGTTAGGGTCCTATGGCTACACCTTC
TRBV30,.,TRBJ2-5,.,CAWALARDQYF,TGTGCCTGGGCCCTTGCAAGGGACCAGTACTTC
TRBV2,.,TRBJ2-1,TRBD2,CATSGTRGDEQFF,TGTGCCACCTCCGGGACTAGGGGCGATGAGCAGTTCTTC
TRBV3-1/TRBV3-2,.,TRBJ1-1,TRBD1,CASSQADRGPTEAFF,TGTGCCAGCAGCCAAGCTGACAGGGGGCCTACTGAAGCTTTCTTT
TRBV27,.,TRBJ1-1,.,CASRRIQGMNTEAFF,TGTGCCAGCAGACGAATCCAGGGGATGAACACTGAAGCTTTCTTT
TRBV2,.,TRBJ2-7,.,CASREEAYEQYF,TGTGCCAGCAGAGAGGAAGCCTACGAGCAGTACTTC